These 8 T cell receptor beta chains came from one sample sequenced in a study of Ad26.COV2.S vaccination and SARS-CoV-2 variants. Method: immunoSEQ multiplex PCR; TCRdb's copy keeps in-frame clones and lacks some. The sample carries around 320,000 clones, around four fifths recorded once. Treatment indicated: roughly 18 received Ad26.COV2.S at low or high dose, single or two shots; 5 received placebo; per-sample allocation not given. Day 63 after the first vaccine or placebo injection was the time point for sampling. The sample here was peripheral blood, taken in a trial of Ad26.COV2.S vaccine versus placebo. All receptors derive from a person between 18 and 65 years old who received the Ad26.COV2.S COVID-19 vaccine or a placebo.

This rearrangement joins TRBV21-1 to TRBJ2-5; the table's D call, TRBD1, was not checked against the DNA. TRBV21-1 is given as a pseudogene. The CDR3 is made up of 17 amino acids. In DNA, the CDR3 is TGTGCCAGCAGCAAATGTCGCGACAGTAGTTTACAAGAGACCCAGTACTTC. Translating it yields CASSKCRDSSLQETQYF.

This sequence joins TRBV28 and TRBJ2-2, with 7 positions matching TRBD1. V dropped 8 bases and J dropped 7; count of bases not matched to a gene: 7. The germline CDR1 and CDR2 sequences are MDHEN and SYDVKM. This CDR3 has 13 residues. In DNA form, the CDR3 reads TGTGCCAGCGGCACACAGGGGATCGGGGAGCTGTTTTTT. Its protein product is CASGTQGIGELFF.

The chain uses TRBV28 and TRBJ1-2, with a weak D call TRBD1 (5 bases). V lost 6 bases, J lost 8 bases, and 19 bases lay in between. Germline CDR1 MDHEN, CDR2 SYDVKM. The CDR3 contains 14 residues. CDR3: CASRTLGTPRGYTF. The DNA for the CDR3 is TGTGCCAGCAGAACTCTGGGGACTCCGAGGGGCTACACCTTC.

V and J are TRBV7-6 and TRBJ2-1; 10 bases match TRBD1. The V segment lost 6 bases and the J segment 10 bases; nucleotides outside the gene matches: 18. Per germline, CDR1 SGHVS and CDR2 FNYEAQ. There are 17 residues in the CDR3. CDR3 DNA sequence: TGTGCCAGCAGTCCAGCGCGGGGGGACAGGGGCTTGAGCGAGCAGTTCTTC. This translates into CASSPARGDRGLSEQFF.

The genes are TRBV4-1 and TRBJ2-3; 7 bases are a match to TRBD2. This CDR3 comprises 16 residues. Germline lookup yields CDR1 MGHRA and CDR2 YSYEKL. V lost 3 bases and J lost 2; bases outside the gene matches: 8. The DNA of the CDR3 is TGCGCCAGCAGCCAGGAGCGGGGAAGAAACACAGATACGCAGTATTTT. This gives the protein CASSQERGRNTDTQYF.

Note on this clone: One junction end does not reproduce the germline sequence, and a read error may be involved. V and J are TRBV5-4 and TRBJ2-3; no firm D call. Germline V gene data show CDR1 as SGHNT and CDR2 as YYREEE (reference sequence). The CDR3 has 16 residues. CDR3 sequence: CASSLGFSSSTDTQYF. The CDR3 coding sequence is TGTGCCAGCAGTTTGGGGTTTAGTTCTAGCACAGATACGCAGTATTTT.

V gene TRBV4-1 combines with J gene TRBJ1-5, with TRBD1 identical over 8 bases. The length of the CDR3 is 17 residues. Germline assignment: CDR1 MGHRA and CDR2 YSYEKL. V lost 0 bases and J lost 5; bases outside the gene matches: 9. CDR3 amino acids: CASSQEAGGNLYQPQHF. The CDR3, as DNA: TGCGCCAGCAGCCAAGAGGCAGGGGGCAATCTTTATCAGCCCCAGCATTTT.

This chain links TRBV2 with TRBJ2-2, with D perhaps matching TRBD2 (6 bases). V was clipped by 6 bases and J by 4 bases, with 9 bases between them. Germline V gives CDR1 SNHLY, CDR2 FYNNEI. This CDR3 region has 13 residues. CDR3 sequence reads: CASRGGRTGELFF. CDR3 bases: TGTGCCAGCAGGGGGGGTCGCACCGGGGAGCTGTTTTTT. The variable domain in full, with the rest retrieved from reference TRBV2 and TRBJ2-2, is EPEVTQTPSHQVTQMGQEVILRCVPISNHLYFYWYRQILGQKVEFLVSFYNNEISEKSEIFDDQFSVERPDGSNFTLKIRSTKLEDSAMYFCASRGGRTGELFFGEGSRLTVL.